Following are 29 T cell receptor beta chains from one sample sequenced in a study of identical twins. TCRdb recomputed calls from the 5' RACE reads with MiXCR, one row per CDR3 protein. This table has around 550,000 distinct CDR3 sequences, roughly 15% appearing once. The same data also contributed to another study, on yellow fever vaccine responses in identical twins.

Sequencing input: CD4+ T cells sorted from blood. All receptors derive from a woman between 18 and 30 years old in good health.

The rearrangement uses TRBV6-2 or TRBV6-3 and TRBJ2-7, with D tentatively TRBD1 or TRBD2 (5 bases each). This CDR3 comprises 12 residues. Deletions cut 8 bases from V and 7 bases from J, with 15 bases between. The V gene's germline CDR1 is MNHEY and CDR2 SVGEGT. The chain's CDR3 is CASGTPTWEQYV. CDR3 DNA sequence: TGTGCCAGCGGGACCCCAACGTGGGAGCAGTACGTC.

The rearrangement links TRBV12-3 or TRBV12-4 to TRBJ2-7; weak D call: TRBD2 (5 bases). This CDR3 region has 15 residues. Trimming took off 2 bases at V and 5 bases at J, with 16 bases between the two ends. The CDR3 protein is CASSLSSSGRNEQYF. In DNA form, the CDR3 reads TGTGCCAGCAGTTTATCTAGCTCCGGTAGGAACGAGCAGTACTTC.

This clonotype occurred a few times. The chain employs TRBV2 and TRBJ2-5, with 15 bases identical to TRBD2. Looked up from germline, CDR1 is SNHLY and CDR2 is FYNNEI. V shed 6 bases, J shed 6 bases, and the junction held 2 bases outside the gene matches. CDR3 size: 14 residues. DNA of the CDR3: TGTGCCAGCAGGGGACTAGCGGGAGGCCAGACCCAGTACTTC. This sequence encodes CASRGLAGGQTQYF.

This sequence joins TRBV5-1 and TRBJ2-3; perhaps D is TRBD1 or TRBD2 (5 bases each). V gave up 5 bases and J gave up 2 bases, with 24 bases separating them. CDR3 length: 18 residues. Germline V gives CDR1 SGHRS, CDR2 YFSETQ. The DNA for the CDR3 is TGCGCCAGCAGAGTGGGGTTGAGTCGGGGCTCGACCACAGATACGCAGTATTTT. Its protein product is CASRVGLSRGSTTDTQYF.

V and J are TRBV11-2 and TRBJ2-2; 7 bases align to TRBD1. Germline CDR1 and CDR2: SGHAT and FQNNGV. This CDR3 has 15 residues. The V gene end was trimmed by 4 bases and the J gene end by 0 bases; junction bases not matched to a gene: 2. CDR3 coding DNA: TGTGCCAGCAGCTCACAGGGGTCGAACACCGGGGAGCTGTTTTTT. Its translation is CASSSQGSNTGELFF.

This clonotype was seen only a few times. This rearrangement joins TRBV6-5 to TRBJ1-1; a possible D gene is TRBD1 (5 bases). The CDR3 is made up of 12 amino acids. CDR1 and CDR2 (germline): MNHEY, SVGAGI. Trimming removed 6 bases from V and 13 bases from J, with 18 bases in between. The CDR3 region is CASSPRQGLDFF. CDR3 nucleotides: TGTGCCAGCAGCCCACGGCAGGGTCTAGATTTCTTT.

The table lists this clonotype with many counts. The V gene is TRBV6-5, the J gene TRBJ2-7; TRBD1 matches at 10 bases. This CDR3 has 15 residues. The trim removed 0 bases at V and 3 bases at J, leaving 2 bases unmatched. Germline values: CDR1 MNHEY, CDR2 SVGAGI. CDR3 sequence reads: CASSYSGQGVYEQYF. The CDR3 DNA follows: TGTGCCAGCAGTTACTCTGGACAGGGGGTCTACGAGCAGTACTTC.

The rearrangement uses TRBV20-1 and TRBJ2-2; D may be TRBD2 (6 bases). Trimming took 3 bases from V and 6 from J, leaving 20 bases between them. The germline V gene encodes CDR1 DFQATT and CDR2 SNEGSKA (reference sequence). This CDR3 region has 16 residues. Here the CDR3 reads CSASPTGGEWPGELFF. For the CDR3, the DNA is TGCAGTGCTAGTCCAACCGGGGGAGAGTGGCCCGGGGAGCTGTTTTTT.

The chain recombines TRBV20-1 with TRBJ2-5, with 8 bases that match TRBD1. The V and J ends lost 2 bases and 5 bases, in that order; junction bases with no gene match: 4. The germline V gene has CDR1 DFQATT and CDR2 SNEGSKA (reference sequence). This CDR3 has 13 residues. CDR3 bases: TGCAGTGCTAGATACCGGGACAGGGAGACCCAGTACTTC. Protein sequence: CSARYRDRETQYF.

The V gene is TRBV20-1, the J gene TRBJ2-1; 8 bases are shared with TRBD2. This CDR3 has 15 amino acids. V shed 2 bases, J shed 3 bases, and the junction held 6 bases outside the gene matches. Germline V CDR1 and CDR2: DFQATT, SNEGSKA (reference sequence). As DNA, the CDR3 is TGCAGTGCTAGACCCCCGGGACTAGACTACAATGAGCAGTTCTTC. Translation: CSARPPGLDYNEQFF.

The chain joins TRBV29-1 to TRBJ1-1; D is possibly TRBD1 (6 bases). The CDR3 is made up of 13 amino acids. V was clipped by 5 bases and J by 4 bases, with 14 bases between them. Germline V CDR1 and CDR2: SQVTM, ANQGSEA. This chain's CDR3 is CSVSRGLVTEAFF. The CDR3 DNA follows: TGCAGCGTTTCAAGGGGGTTGGTCACTGAAGCTTTCTTT.

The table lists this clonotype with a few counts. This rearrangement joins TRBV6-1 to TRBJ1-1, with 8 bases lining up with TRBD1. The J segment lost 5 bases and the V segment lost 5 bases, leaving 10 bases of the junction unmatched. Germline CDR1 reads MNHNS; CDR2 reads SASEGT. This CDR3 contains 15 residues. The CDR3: CASSKKQGGVTEAFF. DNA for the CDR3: TGTGCCAGCAGTAAAAAACAGGGGGGGGTGACTGAAGCTTTCTTT.

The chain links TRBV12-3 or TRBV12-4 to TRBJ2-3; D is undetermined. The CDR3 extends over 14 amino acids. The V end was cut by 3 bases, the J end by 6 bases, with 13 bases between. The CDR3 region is CASSLAPVEDTQYF. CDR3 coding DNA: TGTGCCAGCAGTTTGGCCCCCGTAGAGGATACGCAGTATTTT.

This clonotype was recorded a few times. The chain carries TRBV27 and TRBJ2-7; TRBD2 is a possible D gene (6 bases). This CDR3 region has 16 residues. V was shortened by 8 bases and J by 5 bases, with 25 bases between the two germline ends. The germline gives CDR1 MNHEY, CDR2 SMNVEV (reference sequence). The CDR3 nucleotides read TGTGCCAGCCAGCCCGGGGGACCGCCACTAGGCAACGAGCAGTACGTC. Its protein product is CASQPGGPPLGNEQYV.

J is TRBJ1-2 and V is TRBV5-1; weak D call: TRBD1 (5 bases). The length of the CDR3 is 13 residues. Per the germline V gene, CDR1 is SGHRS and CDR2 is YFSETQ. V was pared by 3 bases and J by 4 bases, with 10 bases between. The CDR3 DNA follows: TGCGCCAGCAGCTCGGGGGAAGGCTATGGCTACACCTTC. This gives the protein CASSSGEGYGYTF.

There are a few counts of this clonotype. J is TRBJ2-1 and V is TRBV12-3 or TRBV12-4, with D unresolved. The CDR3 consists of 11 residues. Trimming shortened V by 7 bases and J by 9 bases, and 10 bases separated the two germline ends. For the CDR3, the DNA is TGTGCCAGCACCCGGGCTGGTGAGCAGTTCTTC. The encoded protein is CASTRAGEQFF.

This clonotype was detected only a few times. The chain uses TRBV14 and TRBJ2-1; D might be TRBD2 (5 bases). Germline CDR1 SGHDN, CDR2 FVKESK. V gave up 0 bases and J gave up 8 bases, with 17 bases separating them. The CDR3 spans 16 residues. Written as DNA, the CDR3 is TGTGCCAGCAGCCAAGATAGAAAAATGGGGAGTGATGAGCAGTTCTTC. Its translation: CASSQDRKMGSDEQFF.

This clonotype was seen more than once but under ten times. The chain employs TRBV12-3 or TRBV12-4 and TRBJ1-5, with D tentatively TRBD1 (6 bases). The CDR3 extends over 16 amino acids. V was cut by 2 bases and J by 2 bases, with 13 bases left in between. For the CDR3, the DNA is TGTGCCAGCAGTTTATATTTTGCAGGGGGCAATCAGCCCCAGCATTTT. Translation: CASSLYFAGGNQPQHF.

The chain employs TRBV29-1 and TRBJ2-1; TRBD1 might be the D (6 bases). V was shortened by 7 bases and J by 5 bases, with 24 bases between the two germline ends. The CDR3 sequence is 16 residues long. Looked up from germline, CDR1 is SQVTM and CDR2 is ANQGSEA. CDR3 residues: CSAVKVADRTDNEQFF. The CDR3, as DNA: TGCAGCGCCGTAAAGGTGGCGGACAGAACAGACAATGAGCAGTTCTTC.

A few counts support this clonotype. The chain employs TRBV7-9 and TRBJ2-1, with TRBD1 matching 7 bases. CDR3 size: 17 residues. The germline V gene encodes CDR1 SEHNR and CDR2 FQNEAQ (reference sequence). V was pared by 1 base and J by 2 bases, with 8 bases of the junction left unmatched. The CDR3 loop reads CASSLDRTGLAYNEQFF. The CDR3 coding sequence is TGTGCCAGCAGCTTAGACCGGACAGGATTGGCCTACAATGAGCAGTTCTTC.

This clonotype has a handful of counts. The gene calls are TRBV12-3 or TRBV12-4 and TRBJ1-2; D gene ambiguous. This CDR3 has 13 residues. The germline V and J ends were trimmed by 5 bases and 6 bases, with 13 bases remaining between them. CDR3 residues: CASSRRGIDGYTF. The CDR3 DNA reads TGTGCCAGCAGTCGACGGGGTATTGATGGCTACACCTTC.

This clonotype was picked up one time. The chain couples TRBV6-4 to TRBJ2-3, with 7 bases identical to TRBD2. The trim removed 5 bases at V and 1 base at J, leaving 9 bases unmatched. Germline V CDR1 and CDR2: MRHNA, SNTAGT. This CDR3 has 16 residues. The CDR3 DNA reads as TGTGCCAGCAGTTGGAGCGGGATATCCGGCACAGATACGCAGTATTTT. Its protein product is CASSWSGISGTDTQYF.

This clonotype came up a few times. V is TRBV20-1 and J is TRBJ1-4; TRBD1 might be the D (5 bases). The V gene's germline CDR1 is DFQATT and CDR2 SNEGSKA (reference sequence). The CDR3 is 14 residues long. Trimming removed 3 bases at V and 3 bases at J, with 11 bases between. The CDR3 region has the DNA TGCAGTGCTAGGGGGAAGGGGTCTAATGAAAAACTGTTTTTT. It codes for CSARGKGSNEKLFF.

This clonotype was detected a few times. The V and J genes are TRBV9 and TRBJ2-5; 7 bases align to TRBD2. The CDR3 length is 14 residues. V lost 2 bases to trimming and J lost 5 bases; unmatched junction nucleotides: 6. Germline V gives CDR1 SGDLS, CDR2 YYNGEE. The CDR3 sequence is CASSVSRGGETQYF. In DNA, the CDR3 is TGTGCCAGCAGCGTCAGCCGGGGAGGGGAGACCCAGTACTTC.

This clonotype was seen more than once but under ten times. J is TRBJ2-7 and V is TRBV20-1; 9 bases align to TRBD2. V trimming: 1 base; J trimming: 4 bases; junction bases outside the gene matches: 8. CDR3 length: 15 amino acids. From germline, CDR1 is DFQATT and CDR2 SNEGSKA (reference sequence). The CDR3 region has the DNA TGCAGTGCTAGAGTCCCTACTAGCGGGCGATACGAGCAGTACTTC. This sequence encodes CSARVPTSGRYEQYF.

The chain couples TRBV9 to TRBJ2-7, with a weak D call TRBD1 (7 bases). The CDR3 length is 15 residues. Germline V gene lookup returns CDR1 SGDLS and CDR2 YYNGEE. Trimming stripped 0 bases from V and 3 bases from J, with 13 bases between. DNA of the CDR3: TGTGCCAGCAGCGTAGCGGAGGGGGCTTTCTACGAGCAGTACTTC. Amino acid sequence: CASSVAEGAFYEQYF. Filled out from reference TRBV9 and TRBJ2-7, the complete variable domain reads DSGVTQTPKHLITATGQRVTLRCSPRSGDLSVYWYQQSLDQGLQFLIQYYNGEERAKGNILERFSAQQFPDLHSELNLSSLELGDSALYFCASSVAEGAFYEQYFGPGTRLTVT.

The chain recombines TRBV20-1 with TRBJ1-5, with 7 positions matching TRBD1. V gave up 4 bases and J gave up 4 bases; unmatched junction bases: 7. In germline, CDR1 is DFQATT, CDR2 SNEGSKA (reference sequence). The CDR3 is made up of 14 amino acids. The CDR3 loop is CSAITGVINQPQHF. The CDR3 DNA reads TGCAGTGCTATAACAGGGGTAATTAATCAGCCCCAGCATTTT.

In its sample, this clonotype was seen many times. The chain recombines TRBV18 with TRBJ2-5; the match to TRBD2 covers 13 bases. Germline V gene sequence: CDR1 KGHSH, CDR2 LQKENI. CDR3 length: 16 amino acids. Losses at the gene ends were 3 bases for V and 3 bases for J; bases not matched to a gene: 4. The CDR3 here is CASSPPGTSGEETQYF. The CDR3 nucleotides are TGTGCCAGCTCACCTCCCGGGACTAGCGGGGAAGAGACCCAGTACTTC.

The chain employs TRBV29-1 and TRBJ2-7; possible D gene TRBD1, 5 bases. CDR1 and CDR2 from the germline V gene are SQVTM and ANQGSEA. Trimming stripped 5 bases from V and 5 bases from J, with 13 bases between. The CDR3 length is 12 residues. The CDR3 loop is CSVLAGLHEQYF. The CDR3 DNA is TGCAGCGTTTTGGCAGGGCTTCACGAGCAGTACTTC.